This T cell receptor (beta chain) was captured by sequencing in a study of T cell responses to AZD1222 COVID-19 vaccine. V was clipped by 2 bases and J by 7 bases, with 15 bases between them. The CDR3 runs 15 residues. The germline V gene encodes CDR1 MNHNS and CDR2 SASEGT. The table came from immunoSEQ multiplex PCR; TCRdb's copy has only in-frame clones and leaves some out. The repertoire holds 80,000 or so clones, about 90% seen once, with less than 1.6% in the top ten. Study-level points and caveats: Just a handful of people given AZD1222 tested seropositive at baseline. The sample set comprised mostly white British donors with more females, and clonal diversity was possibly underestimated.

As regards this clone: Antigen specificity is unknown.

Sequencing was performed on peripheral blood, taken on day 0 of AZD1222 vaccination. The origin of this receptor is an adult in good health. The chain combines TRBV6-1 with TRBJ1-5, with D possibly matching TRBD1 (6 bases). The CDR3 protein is CASSELFRGVQPQHF. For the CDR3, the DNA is TGTGCCAGCAGTGAACTTTTTAGGGGGGTCCAGCCCCAGCATTTT.